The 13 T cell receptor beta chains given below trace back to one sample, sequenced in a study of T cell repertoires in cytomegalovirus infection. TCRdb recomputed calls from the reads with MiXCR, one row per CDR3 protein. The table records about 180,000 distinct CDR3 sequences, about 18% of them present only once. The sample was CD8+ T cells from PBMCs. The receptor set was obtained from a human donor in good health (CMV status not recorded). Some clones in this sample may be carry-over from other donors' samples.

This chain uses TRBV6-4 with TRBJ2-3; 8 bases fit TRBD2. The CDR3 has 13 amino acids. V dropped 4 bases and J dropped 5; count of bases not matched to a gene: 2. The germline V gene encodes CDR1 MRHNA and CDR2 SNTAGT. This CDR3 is CASSAAGEDTQYF. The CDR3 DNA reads TGTGCCAGCAGTGCAGCGGGGGAAGATACGCAGTATTTT.

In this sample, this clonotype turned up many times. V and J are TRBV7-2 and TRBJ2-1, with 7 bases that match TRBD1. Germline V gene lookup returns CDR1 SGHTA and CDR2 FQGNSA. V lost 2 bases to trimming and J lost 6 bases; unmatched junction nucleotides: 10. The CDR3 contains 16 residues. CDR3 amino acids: CASSLNRGHLSNEQFF. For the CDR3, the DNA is TGTGCCAGCAGCTTAAATAGGGGGCACCTGAGCAATGAGCAGTTCTTC.

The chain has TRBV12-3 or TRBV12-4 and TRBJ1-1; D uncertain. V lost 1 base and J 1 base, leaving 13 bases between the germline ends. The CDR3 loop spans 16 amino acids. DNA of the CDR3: TGTGCCAGCAGTTTAGGAGTCTGGGCGGAGAACACTGAAGCTTTCTTT. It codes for CASSLGVWAENTEAFF.

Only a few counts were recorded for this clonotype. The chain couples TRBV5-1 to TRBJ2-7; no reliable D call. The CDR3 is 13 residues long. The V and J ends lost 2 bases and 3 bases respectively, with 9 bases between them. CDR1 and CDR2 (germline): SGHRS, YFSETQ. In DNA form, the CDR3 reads TGCGCCAGCAGCTTCGAACTTAACTACGAGCAGTACTTC. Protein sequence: CASSFELNYEQYF.

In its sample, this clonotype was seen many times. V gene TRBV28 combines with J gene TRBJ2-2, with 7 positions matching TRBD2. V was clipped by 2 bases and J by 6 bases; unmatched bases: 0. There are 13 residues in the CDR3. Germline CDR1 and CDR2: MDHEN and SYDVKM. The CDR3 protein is CASSLGGAGELFF. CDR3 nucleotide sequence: TGTGCCAGCAGTTTAGGGGGGGCCGGGGAGCTGTTTTTT. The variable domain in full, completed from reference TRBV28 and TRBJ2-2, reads DVKVTQSSRYLVKRTGEKVFLECVQDMDHENMFWYRQDPGLGLRLIYFSYDVKMKEKGDIPEGYSVSREKKERFSLILESASTNQTSMYLCASSLGGAGELFFGEGSRLTVL.

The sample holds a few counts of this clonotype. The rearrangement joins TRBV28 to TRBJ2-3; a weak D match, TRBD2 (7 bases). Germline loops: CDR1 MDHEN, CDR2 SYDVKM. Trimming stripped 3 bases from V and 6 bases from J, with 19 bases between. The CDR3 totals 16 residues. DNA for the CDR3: TGTGCCAGCAGTTTTAGGCGGGGGCCTCTCCCGGATACGCAGTATTTT. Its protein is CASSFRRGPLPDTQYF.

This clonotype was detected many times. The CDR3 bases are TGTGCCAGCAGCACAGACATTAACGTCCTGACTTTC. Residues: CASSTDINVLTF. The rearrangement joins TRBV7-9 to TRBJ2-6, with D hard to call. There are 12 residues in the CDR3. Germline V CDR1 and CDR2: SEHNR, FQNEAQ (reference sequence). With 5 bases removed from V and 10 bases from J, the gap between germline ends came to 9 bases.

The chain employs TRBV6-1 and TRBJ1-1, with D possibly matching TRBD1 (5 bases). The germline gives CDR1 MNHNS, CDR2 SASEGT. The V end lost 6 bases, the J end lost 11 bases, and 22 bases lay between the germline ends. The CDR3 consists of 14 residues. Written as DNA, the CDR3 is TGTGCCAGCAGGCACGAGACAGACTTACGCGGGGCTTTCTTT. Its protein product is CASRHETDLRGAFF.

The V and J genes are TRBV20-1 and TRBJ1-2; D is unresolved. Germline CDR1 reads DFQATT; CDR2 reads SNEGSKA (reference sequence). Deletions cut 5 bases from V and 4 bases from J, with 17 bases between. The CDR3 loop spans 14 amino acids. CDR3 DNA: TGCAGTGCTTTCCCCTTCCAGGTTCCCTATGGCTACACCTTC. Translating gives CSAFPFQVPYGYTF.

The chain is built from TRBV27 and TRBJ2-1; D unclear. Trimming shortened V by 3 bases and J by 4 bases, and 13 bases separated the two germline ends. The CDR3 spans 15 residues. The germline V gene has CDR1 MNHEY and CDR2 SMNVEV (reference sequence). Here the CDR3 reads CASSLVRVSYNEQFF. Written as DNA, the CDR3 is TGTGCCAGCAGTTTGGTACGGGTCTCGTACAATGAGCAGTTCTTC.

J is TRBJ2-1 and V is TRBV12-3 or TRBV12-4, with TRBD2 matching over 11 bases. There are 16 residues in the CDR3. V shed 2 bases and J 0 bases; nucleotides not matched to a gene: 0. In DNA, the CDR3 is TGTGCCAGCAGTTTACTAGCGGGGGGCTCCTACAATGAGCAGTTCTTC. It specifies CASSLLAGGSYNEQFF.

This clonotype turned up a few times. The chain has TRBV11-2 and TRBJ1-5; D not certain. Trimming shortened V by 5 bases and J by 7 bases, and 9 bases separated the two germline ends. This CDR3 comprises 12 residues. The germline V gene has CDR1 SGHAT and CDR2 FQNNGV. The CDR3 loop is CASSGYGQPQHF. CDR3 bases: TGTGCCAGCAGCGGGTACGGCCAGCCCCAGCATTTT.

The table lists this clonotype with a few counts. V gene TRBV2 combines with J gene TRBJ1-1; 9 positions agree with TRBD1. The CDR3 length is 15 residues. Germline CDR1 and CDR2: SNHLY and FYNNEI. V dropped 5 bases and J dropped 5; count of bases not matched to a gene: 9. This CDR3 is CASSPWDRAGTEAFF. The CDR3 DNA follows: TGTGCCAGCAGTCCCTGGGACAGGGCGGGAACTGAAGCTTTCTTT.